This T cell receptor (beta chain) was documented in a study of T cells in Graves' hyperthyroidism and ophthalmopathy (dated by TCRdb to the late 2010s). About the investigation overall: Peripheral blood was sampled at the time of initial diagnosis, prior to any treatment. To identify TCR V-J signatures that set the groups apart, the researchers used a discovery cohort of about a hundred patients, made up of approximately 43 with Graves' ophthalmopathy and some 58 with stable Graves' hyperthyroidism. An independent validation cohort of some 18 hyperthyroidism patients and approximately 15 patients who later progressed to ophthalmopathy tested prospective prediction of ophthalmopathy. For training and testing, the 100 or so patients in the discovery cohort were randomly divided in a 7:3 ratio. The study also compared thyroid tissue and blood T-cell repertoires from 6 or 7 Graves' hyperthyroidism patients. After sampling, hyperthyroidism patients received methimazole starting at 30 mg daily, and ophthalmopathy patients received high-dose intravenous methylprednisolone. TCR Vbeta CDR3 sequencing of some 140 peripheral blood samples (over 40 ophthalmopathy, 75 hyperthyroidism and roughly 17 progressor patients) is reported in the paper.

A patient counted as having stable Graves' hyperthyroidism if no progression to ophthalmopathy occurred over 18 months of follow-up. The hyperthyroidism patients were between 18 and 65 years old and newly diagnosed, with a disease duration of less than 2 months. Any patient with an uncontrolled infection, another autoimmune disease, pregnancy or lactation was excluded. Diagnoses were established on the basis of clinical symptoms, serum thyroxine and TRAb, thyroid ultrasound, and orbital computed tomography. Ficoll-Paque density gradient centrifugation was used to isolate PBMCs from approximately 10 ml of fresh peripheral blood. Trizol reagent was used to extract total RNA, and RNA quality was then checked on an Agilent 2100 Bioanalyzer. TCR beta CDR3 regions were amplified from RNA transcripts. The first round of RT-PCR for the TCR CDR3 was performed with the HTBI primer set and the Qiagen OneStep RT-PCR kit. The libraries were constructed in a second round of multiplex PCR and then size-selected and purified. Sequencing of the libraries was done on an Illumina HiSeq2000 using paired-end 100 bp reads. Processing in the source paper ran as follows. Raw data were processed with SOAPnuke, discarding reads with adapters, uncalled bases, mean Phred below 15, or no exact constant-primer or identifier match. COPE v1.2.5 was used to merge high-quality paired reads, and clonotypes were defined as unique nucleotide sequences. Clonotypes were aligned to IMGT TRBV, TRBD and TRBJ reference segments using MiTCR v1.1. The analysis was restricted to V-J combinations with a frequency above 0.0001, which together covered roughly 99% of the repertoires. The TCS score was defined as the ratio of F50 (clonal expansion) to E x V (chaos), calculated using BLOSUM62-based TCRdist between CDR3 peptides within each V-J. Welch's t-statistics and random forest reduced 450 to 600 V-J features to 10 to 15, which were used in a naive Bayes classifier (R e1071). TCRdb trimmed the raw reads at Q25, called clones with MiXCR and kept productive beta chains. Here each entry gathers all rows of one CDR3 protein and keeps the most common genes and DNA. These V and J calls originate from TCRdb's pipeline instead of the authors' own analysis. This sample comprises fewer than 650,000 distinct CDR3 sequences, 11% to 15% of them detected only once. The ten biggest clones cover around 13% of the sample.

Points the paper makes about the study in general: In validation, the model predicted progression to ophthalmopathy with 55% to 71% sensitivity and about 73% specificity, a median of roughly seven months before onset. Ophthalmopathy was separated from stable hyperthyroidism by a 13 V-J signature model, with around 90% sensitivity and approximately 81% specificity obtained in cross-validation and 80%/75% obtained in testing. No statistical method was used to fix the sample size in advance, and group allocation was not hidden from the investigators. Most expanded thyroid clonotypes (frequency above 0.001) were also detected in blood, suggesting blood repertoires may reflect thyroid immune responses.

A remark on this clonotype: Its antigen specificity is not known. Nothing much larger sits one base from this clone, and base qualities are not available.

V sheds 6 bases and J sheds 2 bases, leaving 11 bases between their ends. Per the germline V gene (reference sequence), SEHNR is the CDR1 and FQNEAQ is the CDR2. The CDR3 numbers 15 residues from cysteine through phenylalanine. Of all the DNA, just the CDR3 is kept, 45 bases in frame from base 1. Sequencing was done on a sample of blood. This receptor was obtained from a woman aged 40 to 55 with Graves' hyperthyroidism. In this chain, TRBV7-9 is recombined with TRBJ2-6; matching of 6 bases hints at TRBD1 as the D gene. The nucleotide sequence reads TGTGCCAGCAGAAGAGCAGGGGCTGGGGCCAACGTCCTGACTTTC. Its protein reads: CASRRAGAGANVLTF.